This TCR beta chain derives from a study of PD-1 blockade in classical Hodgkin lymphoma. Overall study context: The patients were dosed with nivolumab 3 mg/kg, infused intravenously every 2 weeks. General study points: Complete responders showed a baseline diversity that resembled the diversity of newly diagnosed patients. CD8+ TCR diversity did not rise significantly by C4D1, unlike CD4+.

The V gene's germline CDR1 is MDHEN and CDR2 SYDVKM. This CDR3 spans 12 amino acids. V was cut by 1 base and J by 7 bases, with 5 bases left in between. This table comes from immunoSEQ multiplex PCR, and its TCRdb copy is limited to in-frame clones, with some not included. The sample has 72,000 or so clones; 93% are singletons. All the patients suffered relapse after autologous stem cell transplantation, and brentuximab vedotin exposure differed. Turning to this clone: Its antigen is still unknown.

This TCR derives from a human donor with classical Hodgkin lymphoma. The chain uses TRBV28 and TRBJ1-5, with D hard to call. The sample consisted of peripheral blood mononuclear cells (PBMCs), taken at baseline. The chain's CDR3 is CASSLFEQPQHF. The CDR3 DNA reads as TGTGCCAGCAGTTTATTCGAACAGCCCCAGCATTTT.